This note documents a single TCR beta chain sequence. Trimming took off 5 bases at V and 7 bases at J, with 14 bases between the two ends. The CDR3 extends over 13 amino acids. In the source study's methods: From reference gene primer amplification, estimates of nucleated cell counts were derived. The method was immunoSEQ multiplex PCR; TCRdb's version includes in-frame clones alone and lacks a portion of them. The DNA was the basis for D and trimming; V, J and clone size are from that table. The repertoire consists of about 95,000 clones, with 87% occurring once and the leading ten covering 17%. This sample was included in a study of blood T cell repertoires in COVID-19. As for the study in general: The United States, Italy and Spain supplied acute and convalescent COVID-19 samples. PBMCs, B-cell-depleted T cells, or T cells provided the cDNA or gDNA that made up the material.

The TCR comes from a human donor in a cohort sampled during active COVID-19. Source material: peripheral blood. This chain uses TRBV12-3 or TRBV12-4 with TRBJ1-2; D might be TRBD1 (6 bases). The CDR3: CASSPKQGSGYTF. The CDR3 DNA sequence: TGTGCCAGCAGTCCAAAACAGGGTTCTGGCTACACCTTC.